What follows are 23 T cell receptor beta chains derived from one specimen sequenced in a study of T-cell memory formation after mild COVID-19. TCRdb itself ran the 5' RACE reads through MiXCR, one entry per CDR3 protein. The sample consists of around 250,000 distinct CDR3 sequences, 15% of them appearing once. The sample was PBMCs or a T cell subset sorted from them (not recorded which). Every receptor here comes from an adult woman who had mild COVID-19 (a few samples of this study predate the infection). Cell type and time point are not known.

Only a few counts were recorded for this clonotype. This sequence joins TRBV11-2 and TRBJ2-1, with D perhaps TRBD1 or TRBD2 (6 bases each). Trimming stripped 7 bases from V and 5 bases from J, with 15 bases between. Germline CDR1 is SGHAT and CDR2 is FQNNGV. The CDR3 is made up of 14 amino acids. The CDR3 coding sequence is TGTGCCAGCACTCCAACGCGGGACAACAATGAGCAGTTCTTC. Its protein is CASTPTRDNNEQFF. The full variable domain, with the rest looked up from reference TRBV11-2 and TRBJ2-1, is EAGVAQSPRYKIIEKRQSVAFWCNPISGHATLYWYQQILGQGPKLLIQFQNNGVVDDSQLPKDRFSAERLKGVDSTLKIQPAKLEDSAVYLCASTPTRDNNEQFFGPGTRLTVL.

This chain links TRBV9 with TRBJ2-7; D assignment may be TRBD1 or TRBD2 (5 bases each). Trimming cost V 0 bases and J 9 bases, with 13 bases left between them. CDR3 length: 13 amino acids. CDR1 is SGDLS and CDR2 is YYNGEE in the germline V gene. The CDR3 DNA reads TGTGCCAGCAGCGTAGCCTCGAGGGGAGCGCAGTACTTC. Protein product: CASSVASRGAQYF.

V is TRBV6-5 and J is TRBJ2-6, with D perhaps TRBD1 or TRBD2 (6 bases each). The ends were cut back, 6 bases at V and 0 bases at J, with 12 bases in the middle. Germline V gene data show CDR1 as MNHEY and CDR2 as SVGAGI. The CDR3 runs 16 residues. The CDR3 spells CASSYEGGSGANVLTF. In DNA form, the CDR3 reads TGTGCCAGCAGCTACGAGGGGGGCTCTGGGGCCAACGTCCTGACTTTC.

This clonotype was observed a few times. The chain is built from TRBV6-1 and TRBJ2-5; no definite D call. The CDR3 runs to 14 residues. Trimming removed 3 bases at V and 1 base at J, with 9 bases between. The germline gives CDR1 MNHNS, CDR2 SASEGT. Here the CDR3 DNA reads TGTGCCAGCAGTGACCGGAGAGTCCAAGAGACCCAGTACTTC. This encodes CASSDRRVQETQYF.

This clonotype was picked up a small number of times. J is TRBJ2-1 and V is TRBV30; 12 nucleotides match TRBD2. The CDR3 contains 15 residues. V trimming: 7 bases; J trimming: 10 bases; junction bases outside the gene matches: 14. Germline V lookup: CDR1 GTSNPN, CDR2 SVGIG (reference sequence). The CDR3 DNA sequence: TGTGCCTCCAATGAGCTAGCGGGGGGGCCAGGAGAGCAGTTCTTC. Translated: CASNELAGGPGEQFF.

The rearrangement uses TRBV7-6 and TRBJ2-2; D not certain. With 0 bases removed from V and 3 bases from J, the gap between germline ends came to 14 bases. The CDR3 is made up of 17 amino acids. Germline CDR1 is SGHVS and CDR2 is FNYEAQ. The CDR3 region has the DNA TGTGCCAGCAGCTTAGCCAGCCTGACCGTTTACACCGGGGAGCTGTTTTTT. Its translation: CASSLASLTVYTGELFF.

This clonotype has only a few counts. The chain uses TRBV6-2 or TRBV6-3 and TRBJ1-5; D is uncertain. V gave up 1 base and J gave up 4 bases, with 5 bases separating them. The CDR3 length is 13 residues. CDR1 and CDR2 (germline): MNHEY, SVGEGT. The CDR3 region has the DNA TGTGCCAGCAGTTACTGGGGAAATCAGCCCCAGCATTTT. It specifies CASSYWGNQPQHF.

This clonotype has more than one count but fewer than ten. The chain uses TRBV12-3 or TRBV12-4 and TRBJ2-7, with 15 nucleotides matching TRBD2. V lost 2 bases to trimming and J lost 2 bases; unmatched junction nucleotides: 1. This CDR3 has 16 residues. CDR3 nucleotides: TGTGCCAGCAGTTTATGGACTAGCGGGAGGGCCTACGAGCAGTACTTC. This codes for CASSLWTSGRAYEQYF.

V gene TRBV3-1 combines with J gene TRBJ2-1; either TRBD1 or TRBD2 may fit D (6 bases each). The V end was cut by 6 bases, the J end by 5 bases, with 14 bases between. CDR3 length: 14 residues. Germline assignment: CDR1 LGHDT and CDR2 YNNKEL (reference sequence). This CDR3 is CASSQQRGDNEQFF. In nucleotides, the CDR3 is TGTGCCAGCAGTCAGCAGAGGGGGGACAATGAGCAGTTCTTC.

This chain uses TRBV29-1 with TRBJ2-3; TRBD1 agrees at 7 bases. Germline CDR1 is SQVTM and CDR2 is ANQGSEA. The CDR3 loop spans 14 amino acids. Unmatched junction bases numbered 8, after V lost 7 bases and J lost 1 base. CDR3: CSAGAGGGTDTQYF. CDR3 coding DNA: TGCAGCGCCGGGGCAGGGGGAGGCACAGATACGCAGTATTTT.

There are a few counts of this clonotype. The rearrangement joins TRBV5-1 to TRBJ2-7; 12 nucleotides agree with TRBD2. This CDR3 comprises 16 residues. Germline CDR1 reads SGHRS; CDR2 reads YFSETQ. V lost 4 bases to trimming and J lost 3 bases; unmatched junction nucleotides: 8. CDR3 in amino acids: CASSLGRTSGNYEQYF. For the CDR3, the DNA is TGCGCCAGCAGCCTGGGCCGGACTAGCGGGAACTACGAGCAGTACTTC. Drawing the rest from reference TRBV5-1 and TRBJ2-7, the complete variable domain is KAGVTQTPRYLIKTRGQQVTLSCSPISGHRSVSWYQQTPGQGLQFLFEYFSETQRNKGNFPGRFSGRQFSNSRSEMNVSTLELGDSALYLCASSLGRTSGNYEQYFGPGTRLTVT.

This clonotype was found a few times. The CDR3, as DNA: TGTGCCAGCAGTTTAATTAATGGGGGGCGCTTCGGGACCCAGTACTTC. This sequence encodes CASSLINGGRFGTQYF. The chain has TRBV12-3 or TRBV12-4 and TRBJ2-5; D assignment may be TRBD1 or TRBD2 (6 bases each). The CDR3 contains 16 residues. The V end lost 2 bases, the J end lost 7 bases, and 20 bases lay between the germline ends.

This clonotype was counted only a few times. This chain connects TRBV18 to TRBJ2-1; 7 bases fit TRBD1. The CDR3 covers 16 residues. Trimming removed 5 bases from V and 2 bases from J; junction bases left unmatched: 9. Germline V gene data show CDR1 as KGHSH and CDR2 as LQKENI. The CDR3 bases are TGTGCCAGCTCAGGAGACAGGGTCTTTGCCTACAATGAGCAGTTCTTC. Translation gives CASSGDRVFAYNEQFF.

This clonotype was observed a few times. This chain joins TRBV7-9 and TRBJ1-1, with unresolved D. CDR1 and CDR2 (germline): SEHNR, FQNEAQ (reference sequence). The CDR3 extends over 14 amino acids. Trimming took off 0 bases at V and 4 bases at J, with 9 bases between the two ends. The DNA for the CDR3 is TGTGCCAGCAGCTTAGCAGGAGCACCCACTGAAGCTTTCTTT. Protein sequence: CASSLAGAPTEAFF.

V is TRBV7-8 and J is TRBJ1-2, with TRBD1 matching 8 bases. J lost 4 bases, V lost 6 bases, and 10 bases had no gene match. The CDR3 is made up of 15 amino acids. Per the germline V gene, CDR1 is SGHVS and CDR2 is FQNEAQ. The CDR3 protein is CASSHGQGGAYGYTF. DNA for the CDR3: TGTGCCAGCAGTCACGGACAGGGAGGGGCCTATGGCTACACCTTC. The full variable domain, with the rest looked up from reference TRBV7-8 and TRBJ1-2, is GAGVSQSPRYKVAKRGQDVALRCDPISGHVSLFWYQQALGQGPEFLTYFQNEAQLDKSGLPSDRFFAERPEGSVSTLKIQRTQQEDSAVYLCASSHGQGGAYGYTFGSGTRLTVV.

This clonotype was seen a handful of times. The chain recombines TRBV4-1 with TRBJ2-1, with 7 bases aligning to TRBD1. V lost 0 bases, J lost 8 bases, and 10 bases stayed unmatched. CDR1 and CDR2 (germline): MGHRA, YSYEKL. The CDR3 is 16 amino acids. CDR3 in amino acids: CASSQDPGQRFYEQFF. Here the CDR3 DNA reads TGCGCCAGCAGCCAAGATCCGGGACAGCGGTTCTATGAGCAGTTCTTC.

The chain combines TRBV5-1 with TRBJ1-2; possible D gene TRBD1, 5 bases. Trimming removed 6 bases at V and 2 bases at J, with 20 bases between. Germline V lookup: CDR1 SGHRS, CDR2 YFSETQ. This CDR3 contains 16 residues. The CDR3 spells CASTGGVHGGNYGYTF. In DNA, the CDR3 is TGCGCCAGCACGGGAGGGGTGCACGGCGGGAACTATGGCTACACCTTC.

J is TRBJ2-7 and V is TRBV5-1; 9 bases are shared with TRBD1. The CDR3 sequence is 16 residues long. In germline, CDR1 is SGHRS, CDR2 YFSETQ. The V and J ends lost 4 bases and 4 bases, in that order; junction bases with no gene match: 12. This CDR3 reads CASSKTGTGSEYEQYF. CDR3 coding DNA: TGCGCCAGCAGCAAGACCGGGACAGGGTCAGAGTACGAGCAGTACTTC.

This clonotype was observed a handful of times. CDR3 in DNA: TGTGCCAGCAGCCTAAAGGAGACTTATGGCTACACCTTC. Translating gives CASSLKETYGYTF. This chain connects TRBV3-1 to TRBJ1-2; D gene unclear. The CDR3 contains 13 residues. Trimming left V 4 bases short and J 5 bases short, with 11 bases between. CDR1 is LGHDT, CDR2 YNNKEL, per germline (reference sequence).

This clonotype was seen only a few times. The V and J genes are TRBV2 and TRBJ2-1; 10 nucleotides align to TRBD2. The trim removed 4 bases at V and 8 bases at J, leaving 8 bases unmatched. The V gene's germline CDR1 is SNHLY and CDR2 FYNNEI. This CDR3 spans 15 amino acids. CDR3 in DNA: TGTGCCAGCAGTGTACAAGCGGGAGGGCGGGATGAGCAGTTCTTC. Translating it yields CASSVQAGGRDEQFF.

The V and J genes are TRBV7-8 and TRBJ2-4; D gene uncertain. V shed 1 base and J shed 0 bases, with 7 bases lying between them. CDR1 is SGHVS, CDR2 FQNEAQ, per germline. This CDR3 comprises 15 residues. The CDR3, as DNA: TGTGCCAGCAGCTTAGATGGTTTAGCCAAAAACATTCAGTACTTC. Its protein product is CASSLDGLAKNIQYF. Complete variable domain (other parts from reference TRBV7-8 and TRBJ2-4): GAGVSQSPRYKVAKRGQDVALRCDPISGHVSLFWYQQALGQGPEFLTYFQNEAQLDKSGLPSDRFFAERPEGSVSTLKIQRTQQEDSAVYLCASSLDGLAKNIQYFGAGTRLSVL.

The rearrangement links TRBV7-2 to TRBJ2-1; 10 bases agree with TRBD1. This CDR3 is built from 16 residues. The V gene end was trimmed by 1 base and the J gene end by 2 bases; junction bases not matched to a gene: 2. Germline CDR1 reads SGHTA; CDR2 reads FQGNSA. CDR3 sequence reads: CASSLDGTGAYNEQFF. The CDR3 DNA sequence: TGTGCCAGCAGCTTAGACGGGACAGGGGCCTACAATGAGCAGTTCTTC.

This chain joins TRBV10-3 and TRBJ2-7; D possibly matches TRBD1 or TRBD2 (5 bases each). V lost 5 bases and J 4 bases, leaving 9 bases between the germline ends. The CDR3 loop spans 12 amino acids. Germline V lookup: CDR1 ENHRY, CDR2 SYGVKD. CDR3 DNA: TGTGCCATCAGTAAAGAGGGGTACGAGCAGTACTTC. This sequence encodes CAISKEGYEQYF.